This T cell receptor (beta chain) appears in the sequencing data of a study of cytomegalovirus exposure and HLA in healthy donors. Trimming removed 3 bases from V and 7 bases from J, with 18 bases in between. The CDR3 covers 15 residues. Germline CDR1 LGHNA, CDR2 YNFKEQ. Use of 60 Vbeta and 13 Jbeta primers characterized the PCR. Using immunoSEQ multiplex PCR, the repertoire was profiled, and TCRdb retains in-frame clones only, with some absent. The sample has approximately 110,000 clones, approximately 70% seen once. The sequenced sample was PBMCs. The chain is built from TRBV4-2 and TRBJ1-1; D is unclear. This TCR was recovered from a man aged 40-55 years in good health and CMV-seropositive. CDR3 loop: CASSQRYLKPLEAFF. CDR3 DNA sequence: TGTGCCAGCAGCCAGCGGTATTTAAAACCCCTTGAAGCTTTCTTT.